These 25 T cell receptor beta chains share one sample of origin, sequenced in a study of T cell responses to AZD1222 COVID-19 vaccine. Method: immunoSEQ multiplex PCR; TCRdb's copy keeps in-frame clones and lacks some. The sample carries approximately 85,000 clones, 70% to 90% recorded once. Material: peripheral blood, obtained on day 0 of AZD1222 vaccination. The source of these receptors is an adult in good health.

The chain carries TRBV7-2 and TRBJ2-7; D is unclear. Per germline, CDR1 SGHTA and CDR2 FQGNSA. Trimming removed 7 bases from V and 0 bases from J, with 10 bases in between. The CDR3 has 13 residues. CDR3 region: CASNPPGSYEQYF. The CDR3 DNA is TGTGCCAGCAACCCACCCGGCTCCTACGAGCAGTACTTC. Looking up the rest from reference TRBV7-2 and TRBJ2-7 gives the full variable domain: GAGVSQSPSNKVTEKGKDVELRCDPISGHTALYWYRQSLGQGLEFLIYFQGNSAPDKSGLPSDRFSAERTGGSVSTLTIQRTQQEDSAVYLCASNPPGSYEQYFGPGTRLTVT.

This clone was found once. The V gene is TRBV27, the J gene TRBJ1-4; D remains ambiguous. The CDR3 totals 13 residues. Germline V gene lookup returns CDR1 MNHEY and CDR2 SMNVEV (reference sequence). With 3 bases removed from V and 5 bases from J, the gap between germline ends came to 7 bases. The DNA of the CDR3 is TGTGCCAGCAGTTTGAGGGCAAATGAAAAACTGTTTTTT. Translated: CASSLRANEKLFF.

The chain has TRBV19 and TRBJ1-4, with D perhaps TRBD1 (5 bases). The CDR3 totals 14 residues. CDR1 and CDR2 from the germline V gene are LNHDA and SQIVND (reference sequence). With 3 bases removed from V and 7 bases from J, the gap between germline ends came to 12 bases. CDR3 sequence reads: CASSIRDSTEKLFF. The CDR3 DNA follows: TGTGCCAGTAGTATCCGGGACTCCACTGAAAAACTGTTTTTT.

The rearrangement links TRBV9 to TRBJ2-7; TRBD2 matches at 10 bases. The CDR3 covers 17 residues. After removal of 0 bases from V and 2 bases from J, the junction contained 8 bases not matched to a gene. The germline V gene encodes CDR1 SGDLS and CDR2 YYNGEE. The CDR3 region is CASSVAGRAGGTYEQYF. Here the CDR3 DNA reads TGTGCCAGCAGCGTAGCTGGTCGAGCGGGAGGGACCTACGAGCAGTACTTC.

The rearrangement uses TRBV19 and TRBJ2-3; D may be TRBD2 (6 bases). Per germline, CDR1 LNHDA and CDR2 SQIVND (reference sequence). The CDR3 is 15 amino acids. V lost 4 bases to trimming and J lost 2 bases, with 13 bases between them. CDR3 region: CASSKAGILTDTQYF. CDR3 nucleotides: TGTGCCAGTAGTAAGGCGGGAATTCTCACAGATACGCAGTATTTT.

This sequence joins TRBV19 and TRBJ2-5; the match to TRBD2 covers 7 bases. Germline V lookup: CDR1 LNHDA, CDR2 SQIVND (reference sequence). The CDR3 covers 14 residues. V lost 1 base and J lost 3; bases outside the gene matches: 2. CDR3 coding DNA: TGTGCCAGTAGTATAGGACTAGCTAAAGAGACCCAGTACTTC. Residues: CASSIGLAKETQYF. The full variable domain, rest sourced from reference TRBV19 and TRBJ2-5, is DGGITQSPKYLFRKEGQNVTLSCEQNLNHDAMYWYRQDPGQGLRLIYYSQIVNDFQKGDIAEGYSVSREKKESFPLTVTSAQKNPTAFYLCASSIGLAKETQYFGPGTRLLVL.

This clone was observed a single time. The rearrangement joins TRBV4-3 to TRBJ2-5; 11 bases are a match to TRBD2. Germline V gives CDR1 LGHNA, CDR2 YSLEER. The length of the CDR3 is 16 residues. Losses at the gene ends were 2 bases for V and 5 bases for J; bases not matched to a gene: 7. The CDR3 nucleotides read TGCGCCAGCAGCCAATTTAGCGGGAGGGCCGGGGAGACCCAGTACTTC. This codes for CASSQFSGRAGETQYF.

The V gene is TRBV25-1, the J gene TRBJ2-1; 9 nucleotides match TRBD2. This CDR3 is built from 16 residues. The germline V gene encodes CDR1 MGHDK and CDR2 SYGVNS. Losses at the gene ends were 2 bases for V and 7 bases for J; bases not matched to a gene: 9. CDR3 bases: TGTGCCAGCAGTGAACCGTCCGGGACTAGCTTAAATGAGCAGTTCTTC. Encoded protein: CASSEPSGTSLNEQFF.

This chain connects TRBV18 to TRBJ2-3, with 13 bases aligning to TRBD2. This CDR3 region has 16 residues. With 3 bases clipped from V and 4 bases from J, the junction kept 4 bases outside the gene matches. Germline V lookup: CDR1 KGHSH, CDR2 LQKENI. CDR3 region: CASSPGLAGLPDTQYF. CDR3 DNA sequence: TGTGCCAGCTCACCGGGACTAGCGGGACTCCCAGATACGCAGTATTTT.

V gene TRBV4-2 combines with J gene TRBJ2-7; weak D call: TRBD2 (5 bases). The CDR3 contains 16 residues. Germline V gene lookup returns CDR1 LGHNA and CDR2 YNFKEQ. With 4 bases removed from V and 2 bases from J, the gap between germline ends came to 18 bases. Here the CDR3 reads CASSREGGGAPYEQYF. The CDR3 DNA follows: TGTGCCAGCAGCCGAGAGGGTGGAGGAGCGCCCTACGAGCAGTACTTC.

The chain recombines TRBV15 with TRBJ1-1; 9 bases match TRBD1. J was trimmed by 7 bases and V by 4 bases; bases with no gene match: 10. Germline assignment: CDR1 LNHNV and CDR2 YYDKDF (reference sequence). The CDR3 sequence is 15 residues long. CDR3 loop: CATSTPLGTGIEAFF. The CDR3 DNA sequence: TGTGCCACCAGCACTCCCCTTGGGACAGGGATTGAAGCTTTCTTT.

The genes are TRBV10-3 and TRBJ1-1; 7 nucleotides agree with TRBD1. CDR1 and CDR2 from the germline V gene are ENHRY and SYGVKD. The CDR3 runs to 15 residues. V lost 6 bases, J lost 0 bases, and 7 bases stayed unmatched. The CDR3 loop reads CAIRDRDSMNTEAFF. CDR3 nucleotides: TGTGCCATCAGGGATAGGGACAGCATGAACACTGAAGCTTTCTTT.

The CDR3 nucleotides are TGTGCCAGCAGCCAAGGATGGCAGTCCTACGAGCAGTACTTC. It encodes CASSQGWQSYEQYF. The rearrangement joins TRBV14 to TRBJ2-7, with no clear D. The V end was cut by 1 base, the J end by 1 base, with 8 bases between. The CDR3 loop spans 14 amino acids. The germline V gene has CDR1 SGHDN and CDR2 FVKESK. The full variable domain, in which reference TRBV14 and TRBJ2-7 provide the parts outside the CDR3, is EAGVTQFPSHSVIEKGQTVTLRCDPISGHDNLYWYRRVMGKEIKFLLHFVKESKQDESGMPNNRFLAERTGGTYSTLKVQPAELEDSGVYFCASSQGWQSYEQYFGPGTRLTVT.

There are a few counts of this clone. This sequence joins TRBV19 and TRBJ2-3; 9 nucleotides agree with TRBD1. Per germline, CDR1 LNHDA and CDR2 SQIVND (reference sequence). V dropped 1 base and J dropped 3; count of bases not matched to a gene: 5. The CDR3 spans 16 residues. The CDR3 sequence is CASSIGTGGLTDTQYF. In nucleotides, the CDR3 is TGTGCCAGTAGTATAGGAACAGGGGGCCTGACAGATACGCAGTATTTT.

CDR3 sequence reads: CASSPTGTSSGNTIYF. In DNA form, the CDR3 reads TGTGCCAGCAGCCCTACCGGGACAAGCTCTGGAAACACCATATATTTT. The chain combines TRBV2 with TRBJ1-3; possibly TRBD1 for D (6 bases). The germline V and J ends were trimmed by 6 bases and 0 bases, with 15 bases remaining between them. The CDR3 length is 16 residues. Germline CDR1 reads SNHLY; CDR2 reads FYNNEI.

V is TRBV5-1 and J is TRBJ1-6; perhaps TRBD1 as D (5 bases). Trimming cost V 0 bases and J 14 bases, with 15 bases left between them. The length of the CDR3 is 14 residues. Germline CDR1 reads SGHRS; CDR2 reads YFSETQ. The CDR3 region has the DNA TGCGCCAGCAGCTTGGGGACGGCCCCGGGGGCCCTCCACTTT. It is translated as CASSLGTAPGALHF.

The sample holds a few counts of this clone. In DNA form, the CDR3 reads TGCGCCAGCAGCCCGCCCGACAGAAACACTGAAGCTTTCTTT. Translated: CASSPPDRNTEAFF. The chain joins TRBV5-1 to TRBJ1-1, with a tentative D call TRBD1 (5 bases). Germline loops: CDR1 SGHRS, CDR2 YFSETQ. The CDR3 contains 14 residues. V dropped 4 bases and J dropped 2 bases, with 12 bases sitting between them.

The chain employs TRBV6-5 and TRBJ1-5; possible D gene TRBD1, 5 bases. From germline, CDR1 is MNHEY and CDR2 SVGAGI. CDR3 length equals 13 residues. Trimming took 7 bases from V and 5 from J, leaving 12 bases between them. CDR3 bases: TGTGCCAGCAACACCGACAGCGATCAGCCCCAGCATTTT. Translating it yields CASNTDSDQPQHF.

The V call is TRBV5-1, the J call TRBJ2-7, with a tentative D call TRBD1 (6 bases). V lost 0 bases, J lost 2 bases, and 12 bases lay in between. The germline V gene has CDR1 SGHRS and CDR2 YFSETQ. The CDR3 covers 15 residues. CDR3 DNA: TGCGCCAGCAGCTTGGAGGTGGGGGCCCCCTACGAGCAGTACTTC. This encodes CASSLEVGAPYEQYF.

The chain employs TRBV6-5 and TRBJ2-3, with 7 bases that match TRBD1. The CDR3 extends over 15 amino acids. The V segment lost 8 bases and the J segment 3 bases; nucleotides outside the gene matches: 11. Germline-derived CDR1 and CDR2 are MNHEY and SVGAGI. The CDR3 reads CASARAATGTDTQYF. DNA of the CDR3: TGTGCCAGCGCGAGGGCAGCGACAGGGACAGATACGCAGTATTTT.

This clone has only a few counts. The chain couples TRBV27 to TRBJ1-1; TRBD1 matches at 10 bases. Looked up from germline, CDR1 is MNHEY and CDR2 is SMNVEV (reference sequence). The CDR3 runs to 15 residues. With V trimmed by 5 bases and J by 3 bases, 6 bases remained unmatched. The CDR3: CASSPWTGGHTEAFF. In DNA form, the CDR3 reads TGTGCCAGCAGTCCCTGGACAGGGGGGCACACTGAAGCTTTCTTT.

This clone was counted only a few times. The V gene is TRBV28, the J gene TRBJ1-2, with D unresolved. Trimming cost V 3 bases and J 8 bases, with 13 bases left between them. Germline V gives CDR1 MDHEN, CDR2 SYDVKM. CDR3 size: 13 residues. This chain's CDR3 is CASSLVGNEGYTF. In DNA form, the CDR3 reads TGTGCCAGCAGTTTGGTAGGGAACGAGGGCTACACCTTC.

The chain carries TRBV19 and TRBJ2-1; TRBD1 agrees at 9 bases. Germline CDR1 reads LNHDA; CDR2 reads SQIVND (reference sequence). Trimming removed 7 bases from V and 7 bases from J; junction bases left unmatched: 11. The CDR3 spans 15 residues. CDR3 coding DNA: TGTGCCAGTAACCCGACAGGGGGTGGGTTGAATGAGCAGTTCTTC. Residues: CASNPTGGGLNEQFF.

This sequence joins TRBV6-4 and TRBJ2-5, with D uncertain. Per the germline V gene, CDR1 is MRHNA and CDR2 is SNTAGT. The CDR3 consists of 13 residues. With 10 bases removed from V and 2 bases from J, the gap between germline ends came to 14 bases. The CDR3 nucleotides read TGTGCCACCAGCATTGGGCCGCAAGAGACCCAGTACTTC. Translated: CATSIGPQETQYF.

This clone was counted once. The chain employs TRBV29-1 and TRBJ2-7; TRBD1 matches 7 bases. The germline gives CDR1 SQVTM, CDR2 ANQGSEA. Germline trimming cut 0 bases from V and 2 bases from J; bases unmatched to any gene: 4. CDR3 length: 14 amino acids. CDR3 DNA sequence: TGCAGCGTTGAAGACCTGGGACAGACCTACGAGCAGTACTTC. This gives the protein CSVEDLGQTYEQYF.